A selection of T cell receptor beta chains follows, all from one sample in a study of technical replicates of blood from several donors. Clones were sequenced by immunoSEQ multiplex PCR, and TCRdb holds only the in-frame ones, with some missing. Seen here are approximately 70,000 clones, less than 98% observed once, and the top ten hold more than 0.25%. The material sequenced was T cells isolated from PBMCs. The receptors stem from a human donor in good health. The CDR3 runs from the conserved cysteine through the conserved F or W. D genes are given only for firm matches. Expanded clones get a size class; other rows say once, few or many, or leave the size out.

clone_size	d_call	j_call	v_call	cdr3_aa	cdr3_nt
.	.	TRBJ2-7	TRBV11-2	CASSLQGTYEQYF	TGTGCCAGCAGCTTACAGGGTACCTACGAGCAGTACTTC
once	TRBD2	TRBJ2-5	TRBV7-9	CASSLSTSGNWETQYF	TGTGCCAGCAGCTTATCGACTAGCGGGAATTGGGAGACCCAGTACTTC
.	.	TRBJ1-4	TRBV18	CASRDSNEKLFF	TGTGCCAGCAGGGACTCTAATGAAAAACTGTTTTTT
.	.	TRBJ2-2	TRBV6-4	CASISHTGELFF	TGTGCCAGCATATCTCACACCGGGGAGCTGTTTTTT
.	TRBD1	TRBJ1-1	TRBV28	CASRGQGDTEAFF	TGTGCCAGCAGGGGACAGGGAGACACTGAAGCTTTCTTT
.	.	TRBJ2-5	TRBV11-2	CASSLDSLGETQYF	TGTGCCAGCAGCTTGGACTCTCTGGGGGAGACCCAGTACTTC
.	.	TRBJ1-1	TRBV19	CASSIGVTEAFF	TGTGCCAGTTCCATAGGGGTTACTGAAGCTTTCTTT
.	.	TRBJ1-1	TRBV25-1	CASSELSDNTEAFF	TGTGCCAGCAGTGAATTAAGCGATAACACTGAAGCTTTCTTT
.	.	TRBJ2-3	TRBV5-1	CASSFSGTGTDTQYF	TGCGCCAGCAGCTTTAGCGGGACAGGGACAGATACGCAGTATTTT
.	TRBD2	TRBJ2-7	TRBV6-5	CASSTSGGRGEQYF	TGTGCCAGCAGTACGAGCGGGGGGCGCGGCGAGCAGTACTTC
.	.	TRBJ2-7	TRBV5-1	CASSLTGNYYEQYF	TGCGCCAGCAGCTTGACAGGGAATTACTACGAGCAGTACTTC
.	.	TRBJ2-1	TRBV7-9	CASSLTTGVDNEQFF	TGTGCCAGCAGCTTAACAACGGGAGTAGATAATGAGCAGTTCTTC
.	.	TRBJ1-4	TRBV6-5	CASSYSGGRSEKLFF	TGTGCCAGCAGTTACTCGGGGGGACGAAGTGAAAAACTGTTTTTT
.	TRBD1	TRBJ1-1	TRBV4-1	CASSHRVRQGITIEAFF	TGCGCCAGCAGCCACCGAGTTAGACAGGGGATAACGATCGAAGCTTTCTTT
.	TRBD2	TRBJ2-7	TRBV6-9	CASMRTSLYEQYF	TGTGCCAGCATGAGGACTAGCCTTTACGAGCAGTACTTC
.	.	TRBJ1-1	TRBV2	CASRAGARGTEAFF	TGTGCCAGCAGGGCGGGAGCAAGGGGCACTGAAGCTTTCTTT
.	.	TRBJ2-1	TRBV4-2	CASSQGGSNNEQFF	TGTGCCAGCAGCCAGGGGGGAAGCAACAATGAGCAGTTCTTC
.	TRBD1	TRBJ2-7	TRBV2	CASSVDRDDEQYF	TGTGCCAGCAGTGTGGACAGGGATGACGAGCAGTACTTC